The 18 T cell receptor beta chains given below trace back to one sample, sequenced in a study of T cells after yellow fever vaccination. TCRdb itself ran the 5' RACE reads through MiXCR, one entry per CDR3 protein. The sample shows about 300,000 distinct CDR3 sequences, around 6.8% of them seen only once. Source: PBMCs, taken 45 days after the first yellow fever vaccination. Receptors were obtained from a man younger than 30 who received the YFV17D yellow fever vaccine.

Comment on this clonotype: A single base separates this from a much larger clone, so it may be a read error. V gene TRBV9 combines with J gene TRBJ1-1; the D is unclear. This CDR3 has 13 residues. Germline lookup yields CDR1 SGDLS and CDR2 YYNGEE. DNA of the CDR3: TGTGCCAGCAGCCCTCTATGGTACACTGAAGATTTCTTT. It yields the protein CASSPLWYTEDFF. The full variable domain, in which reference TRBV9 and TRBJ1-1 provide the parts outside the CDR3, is DSGVTQTPKHLITATGQRVTLRCSPRSGDLSVYWYQQSLDQGLQFLIQYYNGEERAKGNILERFSAQQFPDLHSELNLSSLELGDSALYFCASSPLWYTEDFFGQGTRLTVV.

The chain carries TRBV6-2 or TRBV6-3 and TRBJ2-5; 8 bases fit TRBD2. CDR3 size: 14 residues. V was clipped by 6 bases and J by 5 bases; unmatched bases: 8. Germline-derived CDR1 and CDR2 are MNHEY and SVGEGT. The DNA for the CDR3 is TGTGCCAGCAGACCAAGCGGGGGATACGAGACCCAGTACTTC. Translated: CASRPSGGYETQYF.

The CDR3 coding sequence is TGTGCCAGCAGCTTGGGGGTAGCGGGGGGAGATACGCAGTATTTT. As protein: CASSLGVAGGDTQYF. The chain recombines TRBV5-4 with TRBJ2-3, with 10 positions matching TRBD2. J lost 5 bases, V lost 0 bases, and 3 bases had no gene match. The CDR3 runs to 15 residues. Germline CDR1 SGHNT, CDR2 YYREEE (reference sequence).

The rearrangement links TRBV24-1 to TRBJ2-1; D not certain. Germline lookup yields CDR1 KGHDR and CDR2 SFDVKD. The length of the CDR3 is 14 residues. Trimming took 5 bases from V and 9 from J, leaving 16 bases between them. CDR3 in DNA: TGTGCCACCAGTGCTCCTAAGGGCTCCCCTGAGCAGTTCTTC. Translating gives CATSAPKGSPEQFF.

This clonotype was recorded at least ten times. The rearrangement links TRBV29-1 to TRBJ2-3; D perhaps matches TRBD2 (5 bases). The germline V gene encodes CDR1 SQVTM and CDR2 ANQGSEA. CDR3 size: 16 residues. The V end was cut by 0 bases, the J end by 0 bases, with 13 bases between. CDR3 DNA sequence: TGCAGCGTTGAAGATCCCCTTAGCGCCAGCACAGATACGCAGTATTTT. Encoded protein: CSVEDPLSASTDTQYF.

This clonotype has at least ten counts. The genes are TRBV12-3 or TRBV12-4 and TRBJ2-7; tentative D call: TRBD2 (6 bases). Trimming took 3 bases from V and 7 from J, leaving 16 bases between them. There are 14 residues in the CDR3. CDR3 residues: CASSFTGVGGEQYV. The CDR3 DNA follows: TGTGCCAGCAGTTTCACGGGGGTCGGAGGAGAGCAGTACGTC.

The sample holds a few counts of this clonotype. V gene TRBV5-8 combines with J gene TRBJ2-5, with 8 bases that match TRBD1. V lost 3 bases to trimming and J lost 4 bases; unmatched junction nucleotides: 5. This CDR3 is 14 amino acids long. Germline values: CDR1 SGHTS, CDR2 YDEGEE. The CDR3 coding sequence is TGTGCCAGCAGCTCCTCAGGGGGCGCAGAGACCCAGTACTTC. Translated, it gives CASSSSGGAETQYF. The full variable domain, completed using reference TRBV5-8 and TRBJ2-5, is EAGVTQSPTHLIKTRGQQATLRCSPISGHTSVYWYQQALGLGLQFLLWYDEGEERNRGNFPPRFSGRQFPNYSSELNVNALELEDSALYLCASSSSGGAETQYFGPGTRLLVL.

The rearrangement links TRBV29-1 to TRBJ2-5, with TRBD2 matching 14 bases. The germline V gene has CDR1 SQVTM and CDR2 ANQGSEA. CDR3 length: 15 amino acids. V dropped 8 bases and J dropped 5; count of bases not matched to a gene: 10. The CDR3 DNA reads TGCAGCCTCGTGACTAGCGGGGGGGCAAGGGAGACCCAGTACTTC. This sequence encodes CSLVTSGGARETQYF. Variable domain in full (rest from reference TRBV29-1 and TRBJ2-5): SAVISQKPSRDICQRGTSLTIQCQVDSQVTMMFWYRQQPGQSLTLIATANQGSEATYESGFVIDKFPISRPNLTFSTLTVSNMSPEDSSIYLCSLVTSGGARETQYFGPGTRLLVL.

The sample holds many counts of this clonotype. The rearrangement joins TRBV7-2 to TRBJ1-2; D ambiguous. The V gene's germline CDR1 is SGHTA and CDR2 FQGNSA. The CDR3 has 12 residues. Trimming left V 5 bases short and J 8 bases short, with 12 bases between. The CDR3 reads CASSPPRAGYTF. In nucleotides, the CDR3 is TGTGCCAGCAGCCCCCCACGCGCGGGCTACACCTTC.

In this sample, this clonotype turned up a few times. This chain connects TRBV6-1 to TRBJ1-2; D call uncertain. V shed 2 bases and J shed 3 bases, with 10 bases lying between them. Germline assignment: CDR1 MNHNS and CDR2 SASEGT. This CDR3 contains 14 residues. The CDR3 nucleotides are TGTGCCAGCAGTGAATGGGGTCTTTACTATGGCTACACCTTC. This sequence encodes CASSEWGLYYGYTF.

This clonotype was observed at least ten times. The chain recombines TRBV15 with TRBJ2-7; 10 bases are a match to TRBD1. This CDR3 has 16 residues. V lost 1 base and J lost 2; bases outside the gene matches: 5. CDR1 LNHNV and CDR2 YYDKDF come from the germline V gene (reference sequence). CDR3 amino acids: CATSRGSGTGAYEQYF. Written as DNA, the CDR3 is TGTGCCACCAGCAGAGGGTCCGGGACAGGGGCCTACGAGCAGTACTTC.

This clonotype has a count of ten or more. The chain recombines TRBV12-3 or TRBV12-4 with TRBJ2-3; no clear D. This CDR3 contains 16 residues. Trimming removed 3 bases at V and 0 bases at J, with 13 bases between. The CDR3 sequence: CASSFSLYYSTDTQYF. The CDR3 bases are TGTGCCAGCAGTTTTTCCCTCTATTATAGCACAGATACGCAGTATTTT.

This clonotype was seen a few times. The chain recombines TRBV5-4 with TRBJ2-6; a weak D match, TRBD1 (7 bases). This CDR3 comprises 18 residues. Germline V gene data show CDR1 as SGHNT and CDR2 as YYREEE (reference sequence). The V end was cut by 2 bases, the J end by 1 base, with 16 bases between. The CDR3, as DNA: TGTGCCAGCAGCTTAGGGGGCGCGGGGCTTTCTGGGGCCAACGTCCTGACTTTC. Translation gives CASSLGGAGLSGANVLTF.

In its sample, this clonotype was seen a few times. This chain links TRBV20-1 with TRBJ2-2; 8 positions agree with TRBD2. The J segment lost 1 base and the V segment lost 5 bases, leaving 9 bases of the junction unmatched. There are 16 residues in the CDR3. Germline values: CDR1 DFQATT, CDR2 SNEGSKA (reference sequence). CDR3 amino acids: CSAFNWTSRNTGELFF. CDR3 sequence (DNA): TGCAGTGCTTTCAACTGGACTAGCCGGAACACCGGGGAGCTGTTTTTT.

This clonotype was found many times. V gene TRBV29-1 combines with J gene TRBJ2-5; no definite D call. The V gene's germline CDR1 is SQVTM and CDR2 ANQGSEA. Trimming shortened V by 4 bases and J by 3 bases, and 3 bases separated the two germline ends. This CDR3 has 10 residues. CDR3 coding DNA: TGCAGCGTTGGGGAAGAGACCCAGTACTTC. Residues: CSVGEETQYF.

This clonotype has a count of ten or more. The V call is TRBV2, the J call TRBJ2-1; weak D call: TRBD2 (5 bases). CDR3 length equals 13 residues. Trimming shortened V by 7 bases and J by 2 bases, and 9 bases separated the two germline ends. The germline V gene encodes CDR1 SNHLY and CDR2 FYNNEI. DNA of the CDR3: TGTGCCAGCATCGGGGATACCTACAATGAGCAGTTCTTC. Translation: CASIGDTYNEQFF.

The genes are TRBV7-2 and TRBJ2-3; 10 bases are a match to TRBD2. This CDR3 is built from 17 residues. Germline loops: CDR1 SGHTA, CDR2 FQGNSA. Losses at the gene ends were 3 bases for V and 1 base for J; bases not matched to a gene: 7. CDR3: CASSFESGGAGTDTQYF. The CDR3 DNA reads TGTGCCAGCAGCTTTGAAAGCGGGGGGGCCGGCACAGATACGCAGTATTTT.

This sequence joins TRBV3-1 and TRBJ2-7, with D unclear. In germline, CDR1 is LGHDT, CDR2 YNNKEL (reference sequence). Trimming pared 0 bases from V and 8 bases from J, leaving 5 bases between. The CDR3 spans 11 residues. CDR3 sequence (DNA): TGTGCCAGCAGCCAAGATCTTAAGCAGTACTTC. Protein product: CASSQDLKQYF.